The 14 T cell receptor beta chains listed next were all sequenced from one sample in a study of T-cell memory formation after mild COVID-19. TCRdb re-derived calls from the 5' RACE reads in MiXCR, one entry per CDR3 protein. The sample lists about 350,000 distinct CDR3 sequences, approximately 15% seen once, with around a fifth in the top ten. The sample taken for sequencing was PBMCs or a T cell subset sorted from them (not recorded which). Every receptor here comes from a man aged 18-30 years who had mild COVID-19 (a few samples of this study predate the infection). Cell type and time point are not known.

The chain employs TRBV24-1 and TRBJ1-1, with a tentative D call TRBD1 (5 bases). The V end lost 1 base, the J end lost 11 bases, and 10 bases lay between the germline ends. CDR3 length: 12 residues. Germline-derived CDR1 and CDR2 are KGHDR and SFDVKD. The CDR3: CATSDFAGRAFF. The CDR3 DNA reads as TGTGCCACCAGTGATTTCGCAGGGCGGGCTTTCTTT.

The J gene is TRBJ2-1, the V gene TRBV18; no clear D. The germline gives CDR1 KGHSH, CDR2 LQKENI. Trimming stripped 3 bases from V and 8 bases from J, with 17 bases between. This CDR3 region has 15 residues. CDR3 sequence (DNA): TGTGCCAGCTCACCCGCGGACGCTTGGGTCCATGAGCAGTTCTTC. Its protein product is CASSPADAWVHEQFF. The full variable domain, with the rest looked up from reference TRBV18 and TRBJ2-1, is NAGVMQNPRHLVRRRGQEARLRCSPMKGHSHVYWYRQLPEEGLKFMVYLQKENIIDESGMPKERFSAEFPKEGPSILRIQQVVRGDSAAYFCASSPADAWVHEQFFGPGTRLTVL.

This clonotype occurred many times. The gene calls are TRBV12-3 or TRBV12-4 and TRBJ2-7; the match to TRBD2 covers 7 bases. The CDR3 length is 20 residues. V dropped 3 bases and J dropped 5; count of bases not matched to a gene: 25. The CDR3 nucleotides are TGTGCCAGCAGTTTTATTGTTCGTGACCGCGGGGGTTTCACGGCCGACGAGCAGTACTTC. The encoded protein is CASSFIVRDRGGFTADEQYF.

This clonotype was observed a few times. V is TRBV5-1 and J is TRBJ2-1; 8 bases fit TRBD2. V lost 4 bases to trimming and J lost 4 bases; unmatched junction nucleotides: 25. The CDR3 covers 21 residues. Germline V lookup: CDR1 SGHRS, CDR2 YFSETQ. The CDR3 DNA follows: TGCGCCAGCAGCCAACCGCTCCGGGGACCTAGCGGGCCCACCCTATACAATGAGCAGTTCTTC. As protein: CASSQPLRGPSGPTLYNEQFF. The full variable domain, completed using reference TRBV5-1 and TRBJ2-1, is KAGVTQTPRYLIKTRGQQVTLSCSPISGHRSVSWYQQTPGQGLQFLFEYFSETQRNKGNFPGRFSGRQFSNSRSEMNVSTLELGDSALYLCASSQPLRGPSGPTLYNEQFFGPGTRLTVL.

This clonotype has more than one count but fewer than ten. The rearrangement joins TRBV12-3 or TRBV12-4 to TRBJ2-4; 10 nucleotides match TRBD1. Unmatched junction bases numbered 7, after V lost 5 bases and J lost 0 bases. The CDR3 length is 17 residues. This chain's CDR3 is CASSIGTGVLAKNIQYF. CDR3 coding DNA: TGTGCCAGCAGTATAGGGACAGGGGTCCTAGCCAAAAACATTCAGTACTTC.

This chain links TRBV5-1 with TRBJ2-3, with D maybe TRBD2 (5 bases). The CDR3 has 18 residues. Germline V gene data show CDR1 as SGHRS and CDR2 as YFSETQ. With 0 bases removed from V and 2 bases from J, the gap between germline ends came to 19 bases. The CDR3 region has the DNA TGCGCCAGCAGCTTGGTGTCGGTTGGACTCCTCCTCACAGATACGCAGTATTTT. This encodes CASSLVSVGLLLTDTQYF. The variable domain in full, completed from reference TRBV5-1 and TRBJ2-3, reads KAGVTQTPRYLIKTRGQQVTLSCSPISGHRSVSWYQQTPGQGLQFLFEYFSETQRNKGNFPGRFSGRQFSNSRSEMNVSTLELGDSALYLCASSLVSVGLLLTDTQYFGPGTRLTVL.

The chain couples TRBV19 to TRBJ1-4; unclear D gene. The V gene's germline CDR1 is LNHDA and CDR2 SQIVND (reference sequence). V gave up 9 bases and J gave up 8 bases, with 22 bases separating them. CDR3 size: 15 residues. The CDR3 coding sequence is TGTGCCAGCACTAGACGTGGGATAGGAGGGGAAAAACTGTTTTTT. Its protein is CASTRRGIGGEKLFF.

This clonotype was detected a few times. The J gene is TRBJ1-1, the V gene TRBV7-9; perhaps TRBD1 as D (5 bases). CDR1 is SEHNR and CDR2 is FQNEAQ in the germline V gene (reference sequence). V was clipped by 5 bases and J by 6 bases, with 19 bases between them. This CDR3 region has 15 residues. CDR3 amino acids: CASSGYSGGPPEAFF. Written as DNA, the CDR3 is TGTGCCAGCAGCGGATACAGTGGGGGACCTCCTGAAGCTTTCTTT.

The J gene is TRBJ1-2, the V gene TRBV27, with D possibly being TRBD1 (5 bases). V was trimmed by 4 bases and J by 7 bases, leaving 19 bases between them. Germline V lookup: CDR1 MNHEY, CDR2 SMNVEV (reference sequence). The CDR3 totals 15 residues. CDR3 residues: CASSSDLDRRGGYTF. In nucleotides, the CDR3 is TGTGCCAGCAGTTCAGATCTCGACAGAAGGGGTGGCTACACCTTC.

This rearrangement joins TRBV7-3 to TRBJ1-2; the match to TRBD1 covers 8 bases. With 5 bases clipped from V and 6 bases from J, the junction kept 11 bases outside the gene matches. In germline, CDR1 is SGHTA, CDR2 FQGTGA. The CDR3 is made up of 15 amino acids. The CDR3 bases are TGTGCCAGCAGCCGAGGACAGGGTAGTTCGGATGGCTACACCTTC. It yields the protein CASSRGQGSSDGYTF.

The chain carries TRBV6-5 and TRBJ2-7; TRBD1 agrees at 7 bases. This CDR3 is built from 14 residues. The V segment lost 2 bases and the J segment 3 bases; nucleotides outside the gene matches: 4. Germline V lookup: CDR1 MNHEY, CDR2 SVGAGI. The CDR3 is CASSYDRDDYEQYF. The CDR3 nucleotides read TGTGCCAGCAGTTACGACAGGGACGACTACGAGCAGTACTTC.

The rearrangement links TRBV24-1 to TRBJ2-1; tentative D call: TRBD2 (6 bases). V was pared by 6 bases and J by 6 bases, with 14 bases between. CDR3 length: 14 residues. Germline V lookup: CDR1 KGHDR, CDR2 SFDVKD. The CDR3 sequence is CATSMGLQSNEQFF. The CDR3 DNA reads TGTGCCACCAGTATGGGACTTCAAAGCAATGAGCAGTTCTTC.

The chain uses TRBV7-2 and TRBJ1-3; 8 nucleotides agree with TRBD1. The CDR3 runs to 17 residues. V lost 0 bases to trimming and J lost 0 bases; unmatched junction nucleotides: 4. The germline V gene has CDR1 SGHTA and CDR2 FQGNSA. CDR3 in amino acids: CASSLAGTGRSGNTIYF. CDR3 in DNA: TGTGCCAGCAGCTTAGCGGGGACAGGACGCTCTGGAAACACCATATATTTT.

The V call is TRBV4-3, the J call TRBJ2-4; TRBD1 matches 10 bases. Germline V gene lookup returns CDR1 LGHNA and CDR2 YSLEER. The CDR3 is 17 amino acids. The V gene end was trimmed by 0 bases and the J gene end by 7 bases; junction bases not matched to a gene: 9. The CDR3 DNA sequence: TGCGCCAGCAGCCAAGAGGGGACAGGGGCCGATTTGAACATTCAGTACTTC. This translates into CASSQEGTGADLNIQYF.